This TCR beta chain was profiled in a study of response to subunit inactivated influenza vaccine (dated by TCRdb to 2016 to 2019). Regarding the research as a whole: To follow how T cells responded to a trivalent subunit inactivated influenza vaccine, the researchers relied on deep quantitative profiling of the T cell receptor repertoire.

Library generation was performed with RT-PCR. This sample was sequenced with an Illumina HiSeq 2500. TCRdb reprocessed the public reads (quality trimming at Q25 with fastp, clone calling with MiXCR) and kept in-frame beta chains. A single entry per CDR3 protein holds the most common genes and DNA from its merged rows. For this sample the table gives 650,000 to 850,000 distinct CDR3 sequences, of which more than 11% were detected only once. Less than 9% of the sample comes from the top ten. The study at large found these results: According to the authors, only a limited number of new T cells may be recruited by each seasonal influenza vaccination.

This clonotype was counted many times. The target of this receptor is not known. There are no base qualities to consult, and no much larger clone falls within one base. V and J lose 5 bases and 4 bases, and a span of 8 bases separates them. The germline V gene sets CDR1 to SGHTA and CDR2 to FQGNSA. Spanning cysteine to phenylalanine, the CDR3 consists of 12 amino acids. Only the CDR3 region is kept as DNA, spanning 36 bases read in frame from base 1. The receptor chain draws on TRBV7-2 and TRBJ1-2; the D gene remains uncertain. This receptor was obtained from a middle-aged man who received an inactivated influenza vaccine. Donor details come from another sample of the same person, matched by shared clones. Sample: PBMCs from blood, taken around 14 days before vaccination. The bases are TGTGCCAGCAGCAGTCGGAGCTATGGCTACACCTTC. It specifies CASSSRSYGYTF.